The TCR beta chain described here comes from a study of blood T cell repertoires in COVID-19. At the level of the study: Acute and convalescent COVID-19 samples came from the United States, Italy and Spain. From T cells, B-cell-depleted T cells, or PBMCs came the material, which was cDNA or gDNA.

The CDR3 loop spans 13 amino acids. Germline V gene sequence: CDR1 MNHEY, CDR2 SVGAGI. Trimming shortened V by 5 bases and J by 8 bases, and 15 bases separated the two germline ends. Clones were sequenced by immunoSEQ multiplex PCR, and TCRdb holds only the in-frame ones, with some missing. The data hold approximately 100,000 clones, with about 85% observed a single time. This TCR was recovered from a man aged 50 to 60 in a cohort sampled during active COVID-19. Sequenced sample: peripheral blood. The J gene is TRBJ1-1, the V gene TRBV6-5; D possibly corresponds to TRBD1 (5 bases). This CDR3 is CASSPRRAGEAFF. CDR3 bases: TGTGCCAGCAGTCCCCGACGGGCAGGGGAAGCTTTCTTT.